This TCR beta chain was observed in a study of blood T cell repertoires in COVID-19. For the study at large: Sites across the United States, Italy and Spain contributed samples from acute and convalescent COVID-19.

Those who participated ranged in age from roughly 18 to 100 years and resided in about two dozen US areas. Resolution of symptoms, clearance, or two negative PCRs was present in recovered Cohort 3 donors. Using immunoSEQ multiplex PCR, the repertoire was profiled, and TCRdb retains in-frame clones only, with some absent. The sample records 150,000 to 200,000 clones, about 80% being singletons. The source of this sequence is a man aged 45-60 years who had recovered from COVID-19. Specimen: PBMCs or T cells enriched from blood (not recorded which).

CDR3 in DNA: TGTGCCAGCAGTTTTCTTCCTAGCGGGGTCTACGAGCAGTACTTC. Its translation: CASSFLPSGVYEQYF. This chain connects TRBV28 to TRBJ2-7; 9 bases line up with TRBD2. The germline CDR1 and CDR2 sequences are MDHEN and SYDVKM. Losses at the gene ends were 3 bases for V and 3 bases for J; bases not matched to a gene: 6. This CDR3 is 15 amino acids long.